This T cell receptor beta chain was profiled in a study of control samples from healthy donors and cancer patients. Trimming pared 1 base from V and 1 base from J, leaving 7 bases between. Germline CDR1 and CDR2: MGHRA and YSYEKL. The CDR3 has 14 amino acids. The method was immunoSEQ multiplex PCR; TCRdb's version includes in-frame clones alone and lacks a portion of them. Of fewer than 150,000 clones in the sample, approximately 91% were seen once. What was sequenced was blood. This rearrangement joins TRBV4-1 to TRBJ1-1, with D uncertain. The sequence derives from a woman between 18 and 30 years old in good health. The CDR3, as DNA: TGCGCCAGCAGCCAAGTCGAAGGGAACACTGAAGCTTTCTTT. Protein sequence: CASSQVEGNTEAFF.